The clone carrying this T cell receptor beta chain was picked up many times. Its antigen remains unknown. The junction departs from the called germline gene at one end, perhaps through a read error. RNA transcripts were the template for amplifying TCR beta CDR3 regions. TCR CDR3 regions were first amplified by RT-PCR with HTBI primers. TCRdb used MiXCR to reprocess the multiplex PCR reads, holding one entry per CDR3 protein. Here the sample spans some 200,000 distinct CDR3 sequences, around 16% being singletons. The CDR3 totals 12 residues. Germline V lookup: CDR1 SSHAT, CDR2 FNYEAQ (reference sequence). These data belong to a study of T cells in Graves' hyperthyroidism and ophthalmopathy. Findings and caveats of the study: In simple terms, a model built on 13 V-J features told ophthalmopathy apart from stable hyperthyroidism.

Stable disease denoted Graves' hyperthyroidism without ophthalmopathy progression within 18 months. Extraction of PBMCs used 7.5 to 10 ml of fresh peripheral blood. Sequencing was carried out using blood. The receptor comes from a woman in her 50s with Graves' hyperthyroidism. The chain employs TRBV7-7 and TRBJ2-5; D gene ambiguous. The CDR3 sequence is CASSPAQETQYF. The CDR3 DNA follows: TGTGCTAGCAGCCCCGCACAAGAGACCCAGTACTTC.